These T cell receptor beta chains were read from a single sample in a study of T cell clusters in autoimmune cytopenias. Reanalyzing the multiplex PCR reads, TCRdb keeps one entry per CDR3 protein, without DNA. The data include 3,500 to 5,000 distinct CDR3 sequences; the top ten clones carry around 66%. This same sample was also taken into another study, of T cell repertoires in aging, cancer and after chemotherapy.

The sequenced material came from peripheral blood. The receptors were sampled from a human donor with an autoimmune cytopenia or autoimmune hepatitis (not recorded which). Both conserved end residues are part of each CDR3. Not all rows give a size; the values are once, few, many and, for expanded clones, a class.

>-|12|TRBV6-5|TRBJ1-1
CASSYGPHVAFF
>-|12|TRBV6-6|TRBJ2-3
CASSPSPDTQYF
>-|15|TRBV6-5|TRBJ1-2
CASSRWDRGAYGYTF
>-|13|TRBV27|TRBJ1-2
CASRPGGISGYTF
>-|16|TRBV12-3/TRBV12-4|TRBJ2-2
CASSRERGGNTGELFF
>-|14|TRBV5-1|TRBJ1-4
CASSLGSTNEKLFF
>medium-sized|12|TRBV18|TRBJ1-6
CASSPPNSPLHF
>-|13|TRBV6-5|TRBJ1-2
CASSTGTGLGYTF
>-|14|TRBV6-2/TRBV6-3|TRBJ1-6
CASISGAYNSPLHF
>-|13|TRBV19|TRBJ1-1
CASSIRYNTEAFF
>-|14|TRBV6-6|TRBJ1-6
CASSQDSGNSPLHF
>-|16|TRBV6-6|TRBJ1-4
CATKAVAEGVGEKLFF
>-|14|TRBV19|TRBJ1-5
CASSRQVGNQPQHF
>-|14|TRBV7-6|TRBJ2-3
CASSFAGGTDTQYF
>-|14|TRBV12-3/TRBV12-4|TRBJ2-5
CASSLTGIGKTQYF
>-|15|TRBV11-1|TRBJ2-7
CASSLTGTGVNEQYF
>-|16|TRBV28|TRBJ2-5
CASRTRDRGRGETQYF
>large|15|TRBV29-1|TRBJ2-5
CSVGSGGQSQETQYF
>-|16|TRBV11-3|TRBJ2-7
CASVRTGEGFIYDQYF
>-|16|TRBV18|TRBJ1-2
CASSPLPTGGNYGYTF
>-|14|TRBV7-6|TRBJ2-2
CASFGAVNTGELFF
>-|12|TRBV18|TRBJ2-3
CASSPNTDTQYF
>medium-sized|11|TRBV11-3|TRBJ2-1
CASSLDMEQFF
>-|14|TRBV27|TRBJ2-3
CASSPYGFTDTQYF
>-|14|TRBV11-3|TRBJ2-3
CASSSGGVTDTQYF
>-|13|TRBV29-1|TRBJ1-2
CSVERQAEYGYTF
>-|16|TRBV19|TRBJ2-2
CASSIGDRGGSGELFF
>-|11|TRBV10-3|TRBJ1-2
CAISESTLYTF
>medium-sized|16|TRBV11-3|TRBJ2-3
CASSLGGGGGTDTQYF
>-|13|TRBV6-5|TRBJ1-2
CASTTTANYGYTF
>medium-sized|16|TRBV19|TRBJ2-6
CASTPGTTRGANVLTF
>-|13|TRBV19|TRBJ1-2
CASSIGTGNGYTF
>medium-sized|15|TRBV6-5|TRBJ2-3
CASSYSIGSTDTQYF
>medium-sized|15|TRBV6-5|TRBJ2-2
CASSYSPPGAGELFF
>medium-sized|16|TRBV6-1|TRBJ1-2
CASTDSQDRIYYGYTF
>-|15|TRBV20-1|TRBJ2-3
CSAALDGGVFDTQYF
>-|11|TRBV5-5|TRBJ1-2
CASSSGGGYTF
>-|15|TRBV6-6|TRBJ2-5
CASSSSRGDQETQYF
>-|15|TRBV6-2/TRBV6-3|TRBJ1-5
CASSLYGGGNQPQHF
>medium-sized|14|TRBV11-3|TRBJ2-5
CASSLSRVTETQYF
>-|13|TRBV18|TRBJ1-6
CASSPERNSPLHF
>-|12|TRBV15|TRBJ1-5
CATRQPNQPQHF
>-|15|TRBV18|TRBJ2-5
CASSLGQGVSETQYF
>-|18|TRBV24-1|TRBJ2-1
CATSDATWTSGDYNEQFF
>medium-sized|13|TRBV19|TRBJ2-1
CASSIDPGGSEFF
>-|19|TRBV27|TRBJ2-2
CASSLSRDRGTTNTGELFF
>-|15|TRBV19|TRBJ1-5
CASSYVWGGNQPQHF
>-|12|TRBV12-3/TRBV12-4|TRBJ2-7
CASTLDLYEQYF
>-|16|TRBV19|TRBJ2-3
CASSIGLAGVADTQYF
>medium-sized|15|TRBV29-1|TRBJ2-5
CSVRPSAGGKETQYF
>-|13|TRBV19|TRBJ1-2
CASSIARSGGYTF
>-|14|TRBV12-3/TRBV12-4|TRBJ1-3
CASSSRFERNTIYF
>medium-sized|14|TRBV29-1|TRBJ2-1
CSAWLKTGVNEQFF
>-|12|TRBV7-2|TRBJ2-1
CASSWKGNEQFF
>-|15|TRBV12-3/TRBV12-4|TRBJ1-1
CASSLKAGGNTEAFF
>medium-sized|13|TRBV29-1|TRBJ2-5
CSVLDRGRQTQYF
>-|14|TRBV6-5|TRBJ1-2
CASSYGGQGRGYTF